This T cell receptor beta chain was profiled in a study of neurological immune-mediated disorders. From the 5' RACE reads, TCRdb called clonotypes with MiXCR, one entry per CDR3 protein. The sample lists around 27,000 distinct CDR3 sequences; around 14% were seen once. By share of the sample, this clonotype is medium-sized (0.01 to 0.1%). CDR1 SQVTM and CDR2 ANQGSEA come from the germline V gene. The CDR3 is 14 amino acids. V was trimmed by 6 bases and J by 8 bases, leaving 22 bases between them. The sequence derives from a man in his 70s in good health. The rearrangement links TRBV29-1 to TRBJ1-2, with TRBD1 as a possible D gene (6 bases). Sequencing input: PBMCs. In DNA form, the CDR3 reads TGCAGCGTGGGCCGGACAGAGTCGATCGGGGGCTACACCTTC. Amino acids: CSVGRTESIGGYTF. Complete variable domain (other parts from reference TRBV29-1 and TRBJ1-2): SAVISQKPSRDICQRGTSLTIQCQVDSQVTMMFWYRQQPGQSLTLIATANQGSEATYESGFVIDKFPISRPNLTFSTLTVSNMSPEDSSIYLCSVGRTESIGGYTFGSGTRLTVV.